This T cell receptor beta chain is drawn from a study of OX40 agonist ivuxolimab in advanced cancers. Assay used: immunoSEQ multiplex PCR; TCRdb lists only in-frame clones, some missing. The table lists some 83,000 clones, approximately 84% of them singletons. Germline values: CDR1 SGHDT, CDR2 YYEEEE. This CDR3 region has 16 residues. Trimming removed 3 bases at V and 0 bases at J, with 13 bases between. Findings and caveats of the study: On average, CD8+ T cells showed a greater number of expanded clones than CD4+.

A remark on this clone: Its specificity is unknown.

The rearrangement links TRBV5-6 to TRBJ2-1, with TRBD2 as a possible D gene (6 bases). The clonotype was recovered from an adult with an advanced solid tumor such as melanoma, head and neck, liver or kidney cancer. The sample consisted of CD4+ or CD8+ T cells sorted from blood, taken in a trial of the OX40 agonist ivuxolimab. The CDR3 bases are TGTGCCAGCAGCTCCATAGCGGAAAGCTCCTACAATGAGCAGTTCTTC. Translated, it gives CASSSIAESSYNEQFF.